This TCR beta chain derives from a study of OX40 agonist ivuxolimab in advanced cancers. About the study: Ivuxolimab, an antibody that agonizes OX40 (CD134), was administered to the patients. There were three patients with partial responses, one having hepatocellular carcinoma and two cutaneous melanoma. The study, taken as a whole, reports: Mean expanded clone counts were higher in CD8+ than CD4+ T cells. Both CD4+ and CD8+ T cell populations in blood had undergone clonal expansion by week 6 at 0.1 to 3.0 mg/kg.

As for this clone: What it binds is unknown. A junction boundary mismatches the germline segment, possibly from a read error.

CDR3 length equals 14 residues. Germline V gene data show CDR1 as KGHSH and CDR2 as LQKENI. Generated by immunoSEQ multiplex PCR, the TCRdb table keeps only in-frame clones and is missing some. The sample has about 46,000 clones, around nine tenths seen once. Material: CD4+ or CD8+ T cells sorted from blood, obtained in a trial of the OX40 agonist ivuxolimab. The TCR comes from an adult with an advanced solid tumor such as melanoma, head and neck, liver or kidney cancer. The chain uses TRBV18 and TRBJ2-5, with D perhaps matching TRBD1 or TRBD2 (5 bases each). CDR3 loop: CASSPRGDQETQYF. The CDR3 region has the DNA TGTGCCAGCTCACCGCGAGGGGACCAGGAGACCCAGTACTTC.